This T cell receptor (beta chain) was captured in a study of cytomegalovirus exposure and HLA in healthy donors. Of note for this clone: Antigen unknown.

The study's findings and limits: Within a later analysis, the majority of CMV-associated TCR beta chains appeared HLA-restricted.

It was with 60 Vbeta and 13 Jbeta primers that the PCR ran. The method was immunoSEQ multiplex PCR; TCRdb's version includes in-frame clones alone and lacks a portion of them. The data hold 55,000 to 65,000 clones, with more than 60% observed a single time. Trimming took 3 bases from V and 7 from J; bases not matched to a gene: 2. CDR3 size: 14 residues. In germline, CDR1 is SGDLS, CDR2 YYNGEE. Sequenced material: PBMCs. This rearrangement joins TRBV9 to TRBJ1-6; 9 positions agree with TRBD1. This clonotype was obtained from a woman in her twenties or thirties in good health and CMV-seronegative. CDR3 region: CASSGDRVNSPLHF. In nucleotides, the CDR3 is TGTGCCAGCAGCGGGGACAGGGTGAATTCACCCCTCCACTTT. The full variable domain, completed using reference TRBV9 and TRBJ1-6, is DSGVTQTPKHLITATGQRVTLRCSPRSGDLSVYWYQQSLDQGLQFLIQYYNGEERAKGNILERFSAQQFPDLHSELNLSSLELGDSALYFCASSGDRVNSPLHFGNGTRLTVT.